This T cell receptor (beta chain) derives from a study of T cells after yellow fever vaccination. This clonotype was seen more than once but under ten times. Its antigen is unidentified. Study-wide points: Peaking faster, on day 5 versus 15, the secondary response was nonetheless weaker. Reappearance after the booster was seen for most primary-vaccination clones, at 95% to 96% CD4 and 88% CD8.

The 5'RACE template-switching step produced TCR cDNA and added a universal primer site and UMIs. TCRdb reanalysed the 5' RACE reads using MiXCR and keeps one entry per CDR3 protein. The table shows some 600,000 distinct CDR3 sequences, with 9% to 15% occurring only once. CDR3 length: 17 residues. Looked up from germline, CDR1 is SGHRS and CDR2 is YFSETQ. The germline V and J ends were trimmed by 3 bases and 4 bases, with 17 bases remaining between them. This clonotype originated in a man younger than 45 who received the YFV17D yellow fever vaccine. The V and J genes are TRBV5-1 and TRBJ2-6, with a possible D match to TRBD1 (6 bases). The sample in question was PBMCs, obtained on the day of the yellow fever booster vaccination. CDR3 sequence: CASSSTFQGSGANVLTF. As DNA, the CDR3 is TGCGCCAGCAGCTCGACCTTTCAGGGGTCCGGGGCCAACGTCCTGACTTTC.